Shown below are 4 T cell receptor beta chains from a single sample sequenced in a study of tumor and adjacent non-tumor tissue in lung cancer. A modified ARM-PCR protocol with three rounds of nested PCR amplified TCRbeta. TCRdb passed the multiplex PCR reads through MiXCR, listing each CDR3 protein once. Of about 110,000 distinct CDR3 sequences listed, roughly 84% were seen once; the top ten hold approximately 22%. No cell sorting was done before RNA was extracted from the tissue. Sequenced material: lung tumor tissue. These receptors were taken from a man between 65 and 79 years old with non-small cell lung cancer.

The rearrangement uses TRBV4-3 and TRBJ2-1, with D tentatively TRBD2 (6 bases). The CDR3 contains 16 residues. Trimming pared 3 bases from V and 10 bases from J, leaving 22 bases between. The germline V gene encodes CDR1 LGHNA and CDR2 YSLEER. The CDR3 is CASSQDTGGMYNEQFF. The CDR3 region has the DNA TGCGCCAGCAGCCAGGATACTGGCGGGATGTATAACGAGCAGTTCTTC.

CDR3: CASISHLRDWASYNEQFF. The CDR3 bases are TGTGCCAGCATCTCACATTTGCGGGACTGGGCCTCCTACAATGAGCAGTTCTTC. V gene TRBV11-2 combines with J gene TRBJ2-1; perhaps TRBD2 as D (6 bases). V lost 7 bases and J lost 0, with 22 bases in between. Germline assignment: CDR1 SGHAT and CDR2 FQNNGV. The CDR3 consists of 18 residues.

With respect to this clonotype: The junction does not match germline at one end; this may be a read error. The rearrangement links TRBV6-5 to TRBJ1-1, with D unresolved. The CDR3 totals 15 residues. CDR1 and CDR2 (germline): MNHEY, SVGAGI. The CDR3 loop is CSSSRPGSIVTEAFF. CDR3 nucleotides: TGTTCCAGCAGTCGTCCAGGTTCGATAGTGACTGAAGCTTTCTTT.

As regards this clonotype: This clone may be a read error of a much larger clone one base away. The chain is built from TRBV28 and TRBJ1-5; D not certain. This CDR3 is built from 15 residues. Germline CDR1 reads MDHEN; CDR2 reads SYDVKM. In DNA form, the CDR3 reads TGTGGCAGCAGTTTATACCCCAGGAAAGTTCAGCCCCAGCATTTT. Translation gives CGSSLYPRKVQPQHF.